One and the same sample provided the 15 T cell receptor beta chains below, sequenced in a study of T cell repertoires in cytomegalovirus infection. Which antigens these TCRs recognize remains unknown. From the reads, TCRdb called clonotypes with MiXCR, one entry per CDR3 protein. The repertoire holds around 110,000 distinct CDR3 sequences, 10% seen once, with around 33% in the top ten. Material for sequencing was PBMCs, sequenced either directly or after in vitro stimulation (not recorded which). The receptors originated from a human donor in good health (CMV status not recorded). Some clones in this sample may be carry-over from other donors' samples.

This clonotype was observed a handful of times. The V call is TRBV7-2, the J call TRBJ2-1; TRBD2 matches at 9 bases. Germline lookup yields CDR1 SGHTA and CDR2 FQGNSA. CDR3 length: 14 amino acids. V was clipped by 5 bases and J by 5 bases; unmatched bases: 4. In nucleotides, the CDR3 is TGTGCCAGCAGCCCCGTAGCGGGGGACAATGAGCAGTTCTTC. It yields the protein CASSPVAGDNEQFF.

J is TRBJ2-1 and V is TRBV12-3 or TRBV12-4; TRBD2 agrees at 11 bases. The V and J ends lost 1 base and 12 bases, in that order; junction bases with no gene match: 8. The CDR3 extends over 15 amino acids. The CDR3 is CASSLGGTSGWGQFF. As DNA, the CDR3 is TGTGCCAGCAGTTTAGGAGGGACTAGCGGCTGGGGGCAGTTCTTC.

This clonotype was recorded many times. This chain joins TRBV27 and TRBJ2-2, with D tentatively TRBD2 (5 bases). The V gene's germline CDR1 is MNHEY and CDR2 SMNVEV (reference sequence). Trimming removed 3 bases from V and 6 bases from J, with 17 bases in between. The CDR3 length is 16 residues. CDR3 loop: CASSLLATTVSGELFF. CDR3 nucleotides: TGTGCCAGCAGTTTGCTAGCCACCACGGTATCCGGGGAGCTGTTTTTT.

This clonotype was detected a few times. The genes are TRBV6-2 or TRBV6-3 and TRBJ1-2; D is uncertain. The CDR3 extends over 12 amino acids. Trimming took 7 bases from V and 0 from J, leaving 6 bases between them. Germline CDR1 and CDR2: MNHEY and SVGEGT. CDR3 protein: CASMGTNYGYTF. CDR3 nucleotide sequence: TGTGCCAGCATGGGCACTAACTATGGCTACACCTTC.

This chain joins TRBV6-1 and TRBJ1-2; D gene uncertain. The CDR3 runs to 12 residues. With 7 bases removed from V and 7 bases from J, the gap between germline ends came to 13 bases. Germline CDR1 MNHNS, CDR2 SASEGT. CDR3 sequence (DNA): TGTGCCAGCATTAACCCACGGGTTGGCTACACCTTC. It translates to CASINPRVGYTF.

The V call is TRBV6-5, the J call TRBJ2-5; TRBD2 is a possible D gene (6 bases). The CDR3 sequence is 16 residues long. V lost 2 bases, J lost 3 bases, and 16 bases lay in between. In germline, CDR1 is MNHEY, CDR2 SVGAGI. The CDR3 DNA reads TGTGCCAGCAGTTACCGGTCGGCGGGGACGAAAGAGACCCAGTACTTC. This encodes CASSYRSAGTKETQYF.

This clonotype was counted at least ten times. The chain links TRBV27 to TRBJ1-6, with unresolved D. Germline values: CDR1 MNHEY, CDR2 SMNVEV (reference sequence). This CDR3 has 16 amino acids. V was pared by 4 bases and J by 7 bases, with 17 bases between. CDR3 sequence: CASSSVARVRNSPLHF. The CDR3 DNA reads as TGTGCCAGCAGTTCAGTCGCCCGGGTTAGGAATTCACCCCTCCACTTT.

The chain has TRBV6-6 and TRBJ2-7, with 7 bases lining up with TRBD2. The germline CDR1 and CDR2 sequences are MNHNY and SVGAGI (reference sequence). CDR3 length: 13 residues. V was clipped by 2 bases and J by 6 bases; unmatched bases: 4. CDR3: CASSYGRETEQYF. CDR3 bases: TGTGCCAGCAGTTACGGGCGGGAGACCGAGCAGTACTTC.

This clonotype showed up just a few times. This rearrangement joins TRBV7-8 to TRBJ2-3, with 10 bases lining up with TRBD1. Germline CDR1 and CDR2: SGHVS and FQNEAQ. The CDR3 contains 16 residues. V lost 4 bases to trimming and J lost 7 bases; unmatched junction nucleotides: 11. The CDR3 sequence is CASSSTGTGAPNTQYF. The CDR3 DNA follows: TGTGCCAGCAGCTCAACCGGGACAGGGGCCCCGAATACGCAGTATTTT.

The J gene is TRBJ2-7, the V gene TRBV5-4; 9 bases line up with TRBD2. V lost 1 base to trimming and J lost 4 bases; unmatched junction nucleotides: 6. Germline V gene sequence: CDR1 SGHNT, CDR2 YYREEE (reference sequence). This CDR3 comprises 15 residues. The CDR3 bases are TGTGCCAGCAGCTTGTCTAGCGGGAAATCTTACGAGCAGTACTTC. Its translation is CASSLSSGKSYEQYF.

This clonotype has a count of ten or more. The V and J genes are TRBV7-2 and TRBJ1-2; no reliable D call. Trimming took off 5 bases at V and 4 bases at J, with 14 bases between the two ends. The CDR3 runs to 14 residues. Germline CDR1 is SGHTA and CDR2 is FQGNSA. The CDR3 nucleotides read TGTGCCAGCAGCAACTACCTGGTTTCCTATGGCTACACCTTC. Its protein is CASSNYLVSYGYTF.

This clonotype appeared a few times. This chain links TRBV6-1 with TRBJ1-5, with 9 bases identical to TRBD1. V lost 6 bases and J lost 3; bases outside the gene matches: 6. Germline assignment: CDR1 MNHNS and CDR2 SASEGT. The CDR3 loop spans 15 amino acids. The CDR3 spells CASRPGQGFNQPQHF. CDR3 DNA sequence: TGTGCCAGCAGGCCGGGACAGGGTTTCAATCAGCCCCAGCATTTT.

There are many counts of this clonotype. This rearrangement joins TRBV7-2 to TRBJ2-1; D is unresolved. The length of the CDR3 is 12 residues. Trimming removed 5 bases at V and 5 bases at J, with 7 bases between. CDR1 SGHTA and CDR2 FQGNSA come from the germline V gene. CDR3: CASSPQNNEQFF. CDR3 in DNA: TGTGCCAGCAGCCCTCAAAACAATGAGCAGTTCTTC.

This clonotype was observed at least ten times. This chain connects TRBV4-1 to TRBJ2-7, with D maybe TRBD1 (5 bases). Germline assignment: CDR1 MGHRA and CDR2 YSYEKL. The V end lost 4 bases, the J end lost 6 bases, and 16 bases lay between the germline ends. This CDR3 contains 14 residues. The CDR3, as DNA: TGCGCCAGCAGCCCCCCGACTGGGGCCGGCGAGCAGTACTTC. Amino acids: CASSPPTGAGEQYF.

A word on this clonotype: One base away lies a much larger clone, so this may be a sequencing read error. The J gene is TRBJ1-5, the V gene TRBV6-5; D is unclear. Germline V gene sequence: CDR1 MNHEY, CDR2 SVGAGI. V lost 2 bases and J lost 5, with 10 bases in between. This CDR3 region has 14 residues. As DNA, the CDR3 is TGTGCCAGCAGTTACCCCCAAAACTATCAGCCCCAGCATTTT. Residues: CASSYPQNYQPQHF.